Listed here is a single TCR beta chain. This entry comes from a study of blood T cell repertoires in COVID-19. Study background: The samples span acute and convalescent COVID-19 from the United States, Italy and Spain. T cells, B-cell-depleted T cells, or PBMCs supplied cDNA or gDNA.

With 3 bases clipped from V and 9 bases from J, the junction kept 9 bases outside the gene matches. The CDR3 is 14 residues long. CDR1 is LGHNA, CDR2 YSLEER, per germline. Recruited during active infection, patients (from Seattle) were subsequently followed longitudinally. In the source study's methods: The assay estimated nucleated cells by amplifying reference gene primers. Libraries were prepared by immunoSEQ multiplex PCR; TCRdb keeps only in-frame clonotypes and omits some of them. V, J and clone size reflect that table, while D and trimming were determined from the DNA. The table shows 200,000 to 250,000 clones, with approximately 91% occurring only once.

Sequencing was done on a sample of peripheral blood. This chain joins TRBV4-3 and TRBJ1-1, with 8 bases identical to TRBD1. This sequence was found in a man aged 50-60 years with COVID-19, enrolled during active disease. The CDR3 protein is CASSHRQGYSKAFF. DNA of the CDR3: TGCGCCAGCAGCCATAGACAGGGGTATTCTAAAGCTTTCTTT.